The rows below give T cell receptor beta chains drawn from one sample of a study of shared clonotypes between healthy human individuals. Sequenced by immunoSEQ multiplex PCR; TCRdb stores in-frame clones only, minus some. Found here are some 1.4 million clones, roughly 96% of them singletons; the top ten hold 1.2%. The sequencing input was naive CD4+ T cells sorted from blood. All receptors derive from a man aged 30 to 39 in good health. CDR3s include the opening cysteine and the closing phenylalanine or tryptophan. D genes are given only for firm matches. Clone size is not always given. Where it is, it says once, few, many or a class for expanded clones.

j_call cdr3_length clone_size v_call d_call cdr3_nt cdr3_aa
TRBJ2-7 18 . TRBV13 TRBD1 TGTGCCAGCAGCTTTGGTCACCGTGTCGGGACAGGAGTATACGAGCAGTACTTC CASSFGHRVGTGVYEQYF
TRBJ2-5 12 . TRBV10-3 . TGTGCCATCAGTGATCTCGAGGAGACCCAGTACTTC CAISDLEETQYF
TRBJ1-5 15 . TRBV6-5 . TGTGCCAGCAGTTACTCGAATAGGGGCAATCAGCCCCAGCATTTT CASSYSNRGNQPQHF
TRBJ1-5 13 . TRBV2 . TGTGCCAGCAGCCCCTTAGACGATCAGCCCCAGCATTTT CASSPLDDQPQHF
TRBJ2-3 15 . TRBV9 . TGTGCCAGCACCCCTACCGGAACTTTCACAGATACGCAGTATTTT CASTPTGTFTDTQYF
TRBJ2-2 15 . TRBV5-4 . TGTGCCAGCAGCTTGAGCGGGCGAAACACCGGGGAGCTGTTTTTT CASSLSGRNTGELFF
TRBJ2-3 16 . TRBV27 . TGTGCCAGCAGTTTATCGATCCGGGGGATAACAGATACGCAGTATTTT CASSLSIRGITDTQYF
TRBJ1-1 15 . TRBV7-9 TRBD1 TGTGCCAGCAGCTTAGGGGACAGGGCTCTGACTGAAGCTTTCTTT CASSLGDRALTEAFF
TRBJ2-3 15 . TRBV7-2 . TGTGCCAGCAGCTTAGTCCGTACAAGCACAGATACGCAGTATTTT CASSLVRTSTDTQYF
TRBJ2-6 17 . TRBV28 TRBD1 TGTGCCAGCAGCCCCCCAAACAGGGGGCGCGGGGCCAACGTCCTGACTTTC CASSPPNRGRGANVLTF
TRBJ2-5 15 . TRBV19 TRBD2 TGTGCCAGTAGTATCTCCTCCGGGACTAGTGACACCCAGTACTTC CASSISSGTSDTQYF
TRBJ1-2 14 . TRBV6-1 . TGTGCCAGCAGTGAATGGCCAGAAAACTATGGCTACACCTTC CASSEWPENYGYTF
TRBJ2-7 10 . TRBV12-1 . TGTGTCGGCGGCAGGGTCGAGCAGTACTTC CVGGRVEQYF
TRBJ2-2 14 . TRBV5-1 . TGCGCCAGCAGCTTACAGGGAGGCACCGGGGAGCTGTTTTTT CASSLQGGTGELFF
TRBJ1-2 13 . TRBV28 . TGTGCCAGCAGCCCCGACCCGAGCTATGGCTACACCTTC CASSPDPSYGYTF
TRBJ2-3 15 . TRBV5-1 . TGCGCCAGCAGCTTGGGACAAGGAGGCACAGATACGCAGTATTTT CASSLGQGGTDTQYF
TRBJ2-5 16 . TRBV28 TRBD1 TGTGCCAGCAGTTTCAGGGGGCGACAGGGGTGGGAGACCCAGTACTTC CASSFRGRQGWETQYF
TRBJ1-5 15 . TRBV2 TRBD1 TGTGCCAGCAGTACCCGCGGGACAGGTCAACAGCCCCAGCATTTT CASSTRGTGQQPQHF
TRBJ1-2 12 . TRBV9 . TGTGCCAGCAGCGACACTAACTATGGCTACACCTTC CASSDTNYGYTF
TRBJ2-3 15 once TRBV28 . TGTGCCAGCAGCCCCAGGGGTTCCAGCACAGATACGCAGTATTTT CASSPRGSSTDTQYF
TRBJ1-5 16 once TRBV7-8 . TGTGCCAGCAGCCGAGGTAGGGGTTTTAGCAATCAGCCCCAGCATTTT CASSRGRGFSNQPQHF
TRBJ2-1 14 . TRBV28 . TGTGCCAGCAGGCGACTGAGCTCCTACAATGAGCAGTTCTTC CASRRLSSYNEQFF
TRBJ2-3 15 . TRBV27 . TGTGCCAGCAGTGAACCGGGACTTCCGGCAGATACGCAGTATTTT CASSEPGLPADTQYF
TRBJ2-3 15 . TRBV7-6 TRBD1 TGTGCCAGCAGCTTACGACAGGGCCACACAGATACGCAGTATTTT CASSLRQGHTDTQYF
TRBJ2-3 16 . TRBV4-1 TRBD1 TGCGCCAGCAGACGTACTCCGGGACAGGCCACAGATACGCAGTATTTT CASRRTPGQATDTQYF
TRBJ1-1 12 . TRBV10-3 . TGTGCCATCAGTGTGTTAGGTGTTGAAGCTTTCTTT CAISVLGVEAFF
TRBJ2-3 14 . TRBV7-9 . TGTGCCAGCAGCTTCCTAGGTCGAACAGATACGCAGTATTTT CASSFLGRTDTQYF
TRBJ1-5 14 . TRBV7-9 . TGTGCCAGCAGCCCCCGGGGGGTTGGGCAGCCCCAGCATTTT CASSPRGVGQPQHF
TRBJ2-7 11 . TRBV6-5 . TGTGCCAGTGCAGGACTCTACGAGCAGTACTTC CASAGLYEQYF
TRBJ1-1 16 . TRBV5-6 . TGTGCCAGCAGCTTTGACCACGTAAAGCCGGGCACTGAAGCTTTCTTT CASSFDHVKPGTEAFF
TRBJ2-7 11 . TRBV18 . TGTGCCAGCTCACCAAAGACAGAGCAGTACTTC CASSPKTEQYF
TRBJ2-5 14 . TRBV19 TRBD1 TGTGCCAGTAGTATTTCAAGGGGGCTGGAGACCCAGTACTTC CASSISRGLETQYF
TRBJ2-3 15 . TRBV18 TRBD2 TGTGCCAGCTCACCACCAGGCGGGAGGGCTGATACGCAGTATTTT CASSPPGGRADTQYF
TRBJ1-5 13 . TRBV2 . TGTGCCAGCAGGGGGGGCGGCAATCAGCCCCAGCATTTT CASRGGGNQPQHF
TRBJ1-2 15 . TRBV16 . TGTGCCAGCAGCCAATTGCGGGAGAGGCTTAATGGCTACACCTTC CASSQLRERLNGYTF
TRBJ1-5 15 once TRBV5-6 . TGTGCCAGCAGCTTGAGGACGACGAGCAATCAGCCCCAGCATTTT CASSLRTTSNQPQHF
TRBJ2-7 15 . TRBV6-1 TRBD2 TGTGCCAGCAGTGAAAGGTTAGCGGGAACCTACGAGCAGTACTTC CASSERLAGTYEQYF
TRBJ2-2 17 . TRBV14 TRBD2 TGTGCCAGCAGCCAAGCCCTAGCGGGAGGATTCACCGGGGAGCTGTTTTTT CASSQALAGGFTGELFF
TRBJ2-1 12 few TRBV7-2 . TGTGCCAGCAGCGCGTGGTCCCATGAGCAGTTCTTC CASSAWSHEQFF
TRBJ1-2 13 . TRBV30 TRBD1 TGTGCCTGGAGCGACAGGGGAAGAGGGGGCTACACCTTC CAWSDRGRGGYTF